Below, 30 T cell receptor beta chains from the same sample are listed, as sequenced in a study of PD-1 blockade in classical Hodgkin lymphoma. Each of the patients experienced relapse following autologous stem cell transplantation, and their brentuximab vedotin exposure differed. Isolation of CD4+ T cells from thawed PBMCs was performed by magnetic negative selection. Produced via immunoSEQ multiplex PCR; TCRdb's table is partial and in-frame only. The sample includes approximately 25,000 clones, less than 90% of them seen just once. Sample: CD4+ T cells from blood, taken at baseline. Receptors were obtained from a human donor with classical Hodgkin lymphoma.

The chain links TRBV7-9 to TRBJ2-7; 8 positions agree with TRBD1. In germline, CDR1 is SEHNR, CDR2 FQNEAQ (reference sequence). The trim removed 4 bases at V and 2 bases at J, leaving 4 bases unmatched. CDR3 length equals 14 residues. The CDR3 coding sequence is TGTGCCAGCAGCTCTAGGACAGGGACCTACGAGCAGTACTTC. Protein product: CASSSRTGTYEQYF.

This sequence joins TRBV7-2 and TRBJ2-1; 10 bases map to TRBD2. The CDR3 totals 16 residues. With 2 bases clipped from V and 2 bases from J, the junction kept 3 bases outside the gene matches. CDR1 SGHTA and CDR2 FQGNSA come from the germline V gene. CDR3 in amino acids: CASSLSTSGAYNEQFF. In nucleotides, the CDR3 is TGTGCCAGCAGCTTATCCACTAGCGGGGCCTACAATGAGCAGTTCTTC.

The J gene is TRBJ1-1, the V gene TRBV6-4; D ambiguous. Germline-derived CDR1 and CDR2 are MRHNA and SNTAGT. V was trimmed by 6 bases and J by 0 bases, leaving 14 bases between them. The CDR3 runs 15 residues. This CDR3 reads CASRPQYGMNTEAFF. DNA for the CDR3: TGTGCCAGCAGACCCCAATACGGCATGAACACTGAAGCTTTCTTT.

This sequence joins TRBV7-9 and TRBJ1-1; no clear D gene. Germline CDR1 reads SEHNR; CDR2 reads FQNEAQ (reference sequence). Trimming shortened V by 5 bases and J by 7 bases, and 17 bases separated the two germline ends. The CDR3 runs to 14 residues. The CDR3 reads CASSAAGVGIEAFF. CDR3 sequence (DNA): TGTGCCAGCAGCGCCGCGGGAGTTGGAATTGAAGCTTTCTTT.

The CDR3 region is CASSPANGRGEQYF. The CDR3 region has the DNA TGTGCCAGCAGTCCCGCAAACGGGCGCGGCGAGCAGTACTTC. The chain couples TRBV28 to TRBJ2-7; D is unresolved. This CDR3 region has 14 residues. Germline loops: CDR1 MDHEN, CDR2 SYDVKM. V lost 5 bases, J lost 6 bases, and 17 bases lay in between.

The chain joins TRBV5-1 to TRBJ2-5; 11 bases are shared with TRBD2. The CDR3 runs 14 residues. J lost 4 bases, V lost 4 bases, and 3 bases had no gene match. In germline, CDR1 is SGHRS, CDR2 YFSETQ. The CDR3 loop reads CASSPTSGVETQYF. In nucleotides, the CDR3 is TGCGCCAGCAGCCCGACTAGCGGGGTAGAGACCCAGTACTTC. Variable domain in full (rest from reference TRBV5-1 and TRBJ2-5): KAGVTQTPRYLIKTRGQQVTLSCSPISGHRSVSWYQQTPGQGLQFLFEYFSETQRNKGNFPGRFSGRQFSNSRSEMNVSTLELGDSALYLCASSPTSGVETQYFGPGTRLLVL.

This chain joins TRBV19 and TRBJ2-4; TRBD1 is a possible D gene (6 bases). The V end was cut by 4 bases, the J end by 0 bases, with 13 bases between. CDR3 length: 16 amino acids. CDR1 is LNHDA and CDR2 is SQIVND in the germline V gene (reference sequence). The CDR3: CASSTPRDIAKNIQYF. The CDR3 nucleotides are TGTGCCAGTAGTACCCCCCGGGACATAGCCAAAAACATTCAGTACTTC.

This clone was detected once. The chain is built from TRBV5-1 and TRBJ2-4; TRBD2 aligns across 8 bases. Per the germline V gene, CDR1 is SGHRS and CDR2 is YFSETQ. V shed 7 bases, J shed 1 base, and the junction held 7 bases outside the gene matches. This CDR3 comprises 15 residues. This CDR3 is CASRAGGLAKNIQYF. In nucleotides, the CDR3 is TGCGCCAGCCGGGCGGGGGGCTTGGCCAAAAACATTCAGTACTTC.

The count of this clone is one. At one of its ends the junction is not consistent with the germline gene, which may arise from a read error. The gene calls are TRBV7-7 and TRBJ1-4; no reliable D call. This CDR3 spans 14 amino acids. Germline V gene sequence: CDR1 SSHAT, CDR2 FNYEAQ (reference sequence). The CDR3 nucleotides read TGTGCTAGCAGCTTACTATACCCTGGGGAAAAACTGTTTTTT. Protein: CASSLLYPGEKLFF.

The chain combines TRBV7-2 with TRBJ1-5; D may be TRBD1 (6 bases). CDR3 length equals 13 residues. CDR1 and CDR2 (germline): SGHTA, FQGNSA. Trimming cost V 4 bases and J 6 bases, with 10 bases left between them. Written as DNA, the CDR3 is TGTGCCAGCAGCTCACAGGGAGGTCAGCCCCAGCATTTT. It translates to CASSSQGGQPQHF.

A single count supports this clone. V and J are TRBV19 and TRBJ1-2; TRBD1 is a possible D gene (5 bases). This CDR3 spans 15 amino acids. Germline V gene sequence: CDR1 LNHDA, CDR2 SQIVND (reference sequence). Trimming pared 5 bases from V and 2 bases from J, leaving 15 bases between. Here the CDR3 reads CASSLRGEGNYGYTF. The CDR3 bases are TGTGCCAGTAGTCTTCGGGGGGAGGGCAACTATGGCTACACCTTC.

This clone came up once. This CDR3 reads CASDSGQETQYF. CDR3 in DNA: TGTGCCAGTGACAGCGGTCAAGAGACCCAGTACTTC. The V call is TRBV11-2, the J call TRBJ2-5; the D gene could be TRBD1 or TRBD2 (5 bases each). With 9 bases removed from V and 2 bases from J, the gap between germline ends came to 10 bases. Germline V gives CDR1 SGHAT, CDR2 FQNNGV. The CDR3 contains 12 residues.

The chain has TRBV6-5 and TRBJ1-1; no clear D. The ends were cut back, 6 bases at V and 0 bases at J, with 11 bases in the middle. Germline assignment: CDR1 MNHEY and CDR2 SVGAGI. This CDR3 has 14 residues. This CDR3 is CASSQSQLNTEAFF. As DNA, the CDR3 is TGTGCCAGCAGCCAGAGTCAGCTGAACACTGAAGCTTTCTTT.

CDR3 DNA: TGTGCCAGCAGCCTTGGACAGTCGGGGAATCAGCCCCAGCATTTT. This codes for CASSLGQSGNQPQHF. The chain recombines TRBV7-2 with TRBJ1-5; D might be TRBD1 (6 bases). This CDR3 comprises 15 residues. Between the trimmed V and J ends, which lost 5 bases and 4 bases, there was a span of 15 bases. Germline loops: CDR1 SGHTA, CDR2 FQGNSA.

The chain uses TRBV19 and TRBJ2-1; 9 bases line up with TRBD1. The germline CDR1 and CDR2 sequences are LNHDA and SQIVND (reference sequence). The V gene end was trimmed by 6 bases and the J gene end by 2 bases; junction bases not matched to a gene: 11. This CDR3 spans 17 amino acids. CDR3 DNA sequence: TGTGCCAGTAGAGTGGCCCAAAGGGACAGGGCCTACAATGAGCAGTTCTTC. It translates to CASRVAQRDRAYNEQFF.

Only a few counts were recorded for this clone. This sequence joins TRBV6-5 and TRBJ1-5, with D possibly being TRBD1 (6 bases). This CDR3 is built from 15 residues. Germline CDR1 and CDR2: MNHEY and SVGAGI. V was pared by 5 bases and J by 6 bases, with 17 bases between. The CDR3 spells CASSLTGSGSQPQHF. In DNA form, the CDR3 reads TGTGCCAGCAGTCTTACAGGGAGTGGGAGTCAGCCCCAGCATTTT.

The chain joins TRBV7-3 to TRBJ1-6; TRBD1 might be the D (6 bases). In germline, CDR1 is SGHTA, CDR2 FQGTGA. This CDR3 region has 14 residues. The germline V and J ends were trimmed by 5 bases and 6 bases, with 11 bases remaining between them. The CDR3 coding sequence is TGTGCCAGCAGCCCTGGGGGCCCTAATTCACCCCTCCACTTT. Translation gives CASSPGGPNSPLHF.

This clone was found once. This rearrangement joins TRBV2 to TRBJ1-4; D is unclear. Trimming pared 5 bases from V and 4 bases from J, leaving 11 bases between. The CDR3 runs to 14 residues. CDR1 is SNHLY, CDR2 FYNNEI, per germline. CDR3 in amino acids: CASSLRQHNEKLFF. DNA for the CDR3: TGTGCCAGCAGTTTGCGGCAGCATAATGAAAAACTGTTTTTT.

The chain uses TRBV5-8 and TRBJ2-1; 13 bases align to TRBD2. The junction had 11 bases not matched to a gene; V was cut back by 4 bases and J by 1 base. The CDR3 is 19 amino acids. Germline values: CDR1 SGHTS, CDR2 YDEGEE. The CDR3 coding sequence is TGTGCCAGCAGCCCAGCCGGGACTAGCGGGGTTGCTTCCTACAATGAGCAGTTCTTC. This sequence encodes CASSPAGTSGVASYNEQFF.

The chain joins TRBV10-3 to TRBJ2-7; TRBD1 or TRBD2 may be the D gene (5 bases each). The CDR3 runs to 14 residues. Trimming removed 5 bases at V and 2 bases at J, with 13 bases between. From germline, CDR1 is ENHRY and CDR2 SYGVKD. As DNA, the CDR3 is TGTGCCATCAGTAACCGGGACGGACCCTACGAGCAGTACTTC. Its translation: CAISNRDGPYEQYF.

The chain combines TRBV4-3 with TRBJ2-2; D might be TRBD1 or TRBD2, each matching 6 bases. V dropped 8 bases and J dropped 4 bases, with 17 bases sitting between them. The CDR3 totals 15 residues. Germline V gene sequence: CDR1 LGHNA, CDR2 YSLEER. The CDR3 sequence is CASQGGPGVTGELFF. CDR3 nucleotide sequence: TGCGCCAGCCAAGGGGGGCCAGGGGTCACCGGGGAGCTGTTTTTT.

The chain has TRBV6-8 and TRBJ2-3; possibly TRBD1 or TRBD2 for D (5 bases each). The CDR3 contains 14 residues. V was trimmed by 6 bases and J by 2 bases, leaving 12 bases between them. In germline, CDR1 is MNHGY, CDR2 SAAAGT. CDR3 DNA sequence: TGTGCCAGCAGGGGACGGGCGAACACAGATACGCAGTATTTT. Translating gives CASRGRANTDTQYF.

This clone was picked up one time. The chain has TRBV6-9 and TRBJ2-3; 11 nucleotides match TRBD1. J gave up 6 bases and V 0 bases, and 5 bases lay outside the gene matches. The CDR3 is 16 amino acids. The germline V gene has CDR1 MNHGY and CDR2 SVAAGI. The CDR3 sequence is CASSYSRGQGVDTQYF. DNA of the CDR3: TGTGCCAGCAGTTATTCGAGGGGACAGGGGGTGGATACGCAGTATTTT.

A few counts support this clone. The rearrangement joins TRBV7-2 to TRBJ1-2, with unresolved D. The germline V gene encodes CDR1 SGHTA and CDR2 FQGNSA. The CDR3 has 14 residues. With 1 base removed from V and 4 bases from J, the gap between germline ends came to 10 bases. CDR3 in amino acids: CASSLEAALYGYTF. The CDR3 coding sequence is TGTGCCAGCAGCTTAGAGGCAGCCCTCTATGGCTACACCTTC.

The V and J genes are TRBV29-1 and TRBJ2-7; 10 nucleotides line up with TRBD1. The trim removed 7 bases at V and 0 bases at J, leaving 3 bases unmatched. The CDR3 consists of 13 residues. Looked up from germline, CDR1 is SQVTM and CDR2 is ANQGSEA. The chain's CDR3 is CSADRGHSYEQYF. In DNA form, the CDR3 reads TGCAGCGCCGACAGGGGGCACTCCTACGAGCAGTACTTC.

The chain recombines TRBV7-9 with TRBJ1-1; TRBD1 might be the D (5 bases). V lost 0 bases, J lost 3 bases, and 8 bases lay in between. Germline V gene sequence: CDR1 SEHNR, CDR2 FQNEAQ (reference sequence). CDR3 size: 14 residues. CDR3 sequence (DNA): TGTGCCAGCAGCTTAGCGGACACCGACACTGAAGCTTTCTTT. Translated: CASSLADTDTEAFF.

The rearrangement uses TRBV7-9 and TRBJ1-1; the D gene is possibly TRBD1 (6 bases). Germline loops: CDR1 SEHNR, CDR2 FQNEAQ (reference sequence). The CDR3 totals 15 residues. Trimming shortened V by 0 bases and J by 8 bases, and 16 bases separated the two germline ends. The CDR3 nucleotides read TGTGCCAGCAGCTTAGCGGGACTGTCCCAGGGGGAAGCTTTCTTT. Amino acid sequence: CASSLAGLSQGEAFF.

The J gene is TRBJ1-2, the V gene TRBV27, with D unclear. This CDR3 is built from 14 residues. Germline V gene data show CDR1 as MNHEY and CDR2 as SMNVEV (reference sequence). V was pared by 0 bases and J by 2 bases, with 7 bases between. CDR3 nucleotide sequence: TGTGCCAGCAGTTTATCAAGAGGGAACTATGGCTACACCTTC. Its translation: CASSLSRGNYGYTF.

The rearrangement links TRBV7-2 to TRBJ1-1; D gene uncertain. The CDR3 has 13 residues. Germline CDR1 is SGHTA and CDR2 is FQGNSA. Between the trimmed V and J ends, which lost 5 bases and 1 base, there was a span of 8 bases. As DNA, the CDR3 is TGTGCCAGCAGCCCGGATTGGAACACTGAAGCTTTCTTT. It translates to CASSPDWNTEAFF.

Written as DNA, the CDR3 is TGTGCCAGCAGAATAACCGGGTACGAGCAGTACTTC. It translates to CASRITGYEQYF. J is TRBJ2-7 and V is TRBV28; D uncertain. CDR3 length: 12 amino acids. Per germline, CDR1 MDHEN and CDR2 SYDVKM. The ends were cut back, 6 bases at V and 4 bases at J, with 10 bases in the middle.